This is a list of T cell receptor beta chains from one sample in a study of shared clonotypes between healthy human individuals. Data came from immunoSEQ multiplex PCR; TCRdb stores just in-frame clones and leaves some out. The sample carries 1.5 million to 2.5 million clones, just under 95% recorded once. The sample was naive CD8+ T cells sorted from blood. These receptors all come from a man between 18 and 29 years old in good health. CDR3s include the opening cysteine and the closing phenylalanine or tryptophan. Each record gives: J gene, D gene, V gene, clone size, CDR3 DNA, CDR3 protein. D genes are given only for firm matches. The listing skips clone size in some rows; elsewhere it reads once, few, many or a size class.

j_call: TRBJ1-2; d_call: -; v_call: TRBV6-5; clone_size: -; cdr3_nt: TGTGCCAGCAGTCCGGACGGAAACTATGGCTACACCTTC; cdr3_aa: CASSPDGNYGYTF
j_call: TRBJ2-3; d_call: -; v_call: TRBV2; clone_size: -; cdr3_nt: TGTGCCAGCAGTGTAGCAGCGGCTAGCACAGATACGCAGTATTTT; cdr3_aa: CASSVAAASTDTQYF
j_call: TRBJ1-6; d_call: -; v_call: TRBV5-4; clone_size: -; cdr3_nt: TGTGCCAGCAGCTACGATACTTCACCCCTCCACTTT; cdr3_aa: CASSYDTSPLHF
j_call: TRBJ1-6; d_call: -; v_call: TRBV19; clone_size: -; cdr3_nt: TGTGCCAGTAGCCCTCCCACGGGACCTTTGCTCCACTTT; cdr3_aa: CASSPPTGPLLHF
j_call: TRBJ1-4; d_call: TRBD1; v_call: TRBV4-3; clone_size: -; cdr3_nt: TGCGCCAGCAGCCAAGATCTTCGGACAGGACGGGAAAAACTGTTTTTT; cdr3_aa: CASSQDLRTGREKLFF
j_call: TRBJ1-6; d_call: -; v_call: TRBV5-4; clone_size: -; cdr3_nt: TGTGCCAGCAGCTTCGACAGTTCTCCTAATTCACCCCTCCACTTT; cdr3_aa: CASSFDSSPNSPLHF
j_call: TRBJ2-3; d_call: TRBD2; v_call: TRBV6-4; clone_size: -; cdr3_nt: TGTGCCAGCAGTGTTCCCCAACTAGCGGGGGATGTAGATACGCAGTATTTT; cdr3_aa: CASSVPQLAGDVDTQYF
j_call: TRBJ1-2; d_call: TRBD1; v_call: TRBV4-1; clone_size: -; cdr3_nt: TGCGCCAGCAGCCAGCGACAGGGGGGGACTGGCTACACCTTC; cdr3_aa: CASSQRQGGTGYTF
j_call: TRBJ1-1; d_call: -; v_call: TRBV10-2; clone_size: once; cdr3_nt: TGCGCCAGCAGCCCGGGATGGACTGAAGCTTTCTTT; cdr3_aa: CASSPGWTEAFF
j_call: TRBJ2-5; d_call: -; v_call: TRBV11-2; clone_size: -; cdr3_nt: TGTGCCAGCAGCTTAGCGGGGACACGAGAGACCCAGTACTTC; cdr3_aa: CASSLAGTRETQYF
j_call: TRBJ2-5; d_call: -; v_call: TRBV5-1; clone_size: -; cdr3_nt: TGCGCCAGCAGCTCCGGGCCCGGCCCGCAAGAGACCCAGTACTTC; cdr3_aa: CASSSGPGPQETQYF
j_call: TRBJ2-7; d_call: -; v_call: TRBV7-8; clone_size: -; cdr3_nt: TGTGCCAGCAGCTTAGACGGCAGGGGAGGGGTCGAGCAGTACTTC; cdr3_aa: CASSLDGRGGVEQYF
j_call: TRBJ2-1; d_call: TRBD2; v_call: TRBV5-1; clone_size: -; cdr3_nt: TGCGCCAGCAGCTTTAGCGGGGGGGCCGCCAATGAGCAGTTCTTC; cdr3_aa: CASSFSGGAANEQFF